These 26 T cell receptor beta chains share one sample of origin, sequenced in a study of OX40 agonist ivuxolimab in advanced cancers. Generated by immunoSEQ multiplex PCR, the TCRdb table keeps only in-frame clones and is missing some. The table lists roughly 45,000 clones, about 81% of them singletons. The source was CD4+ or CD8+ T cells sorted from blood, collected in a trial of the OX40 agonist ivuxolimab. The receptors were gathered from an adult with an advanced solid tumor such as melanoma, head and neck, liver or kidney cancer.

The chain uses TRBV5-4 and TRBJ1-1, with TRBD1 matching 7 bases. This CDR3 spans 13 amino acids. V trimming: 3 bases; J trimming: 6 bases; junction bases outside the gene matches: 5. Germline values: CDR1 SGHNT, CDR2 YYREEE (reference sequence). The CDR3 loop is CASSSDRVAEAFF. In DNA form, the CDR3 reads TGTGCCAGCAGCTCCGACAGGGTGGCTGAAGCTTTCTTT.

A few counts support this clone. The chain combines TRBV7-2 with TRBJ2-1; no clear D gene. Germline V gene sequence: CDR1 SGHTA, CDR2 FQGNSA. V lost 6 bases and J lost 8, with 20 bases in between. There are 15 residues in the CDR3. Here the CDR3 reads CASSPFPLAIYEQFF. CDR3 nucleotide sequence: TGTGCCAGCAGTCCTTTCCCCTTGGCAATCTATGAGCAGTTCTTC.

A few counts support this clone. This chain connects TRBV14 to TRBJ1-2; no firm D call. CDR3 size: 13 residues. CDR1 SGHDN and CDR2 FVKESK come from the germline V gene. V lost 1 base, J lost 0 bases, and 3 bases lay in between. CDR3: CASSQGANYGYTF. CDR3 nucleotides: TGTGCCAGCAGCCAAGGGGCTAACTATGGCTACACCTTC.

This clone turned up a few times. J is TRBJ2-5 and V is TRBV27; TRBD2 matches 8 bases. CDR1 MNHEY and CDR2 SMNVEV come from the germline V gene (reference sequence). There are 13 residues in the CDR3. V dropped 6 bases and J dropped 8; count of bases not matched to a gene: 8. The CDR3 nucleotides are TGTGCCAGCAGCCCCGGGGGGGGCCGAACCCAGTACTTC. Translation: CASSPGGGRTQYF.

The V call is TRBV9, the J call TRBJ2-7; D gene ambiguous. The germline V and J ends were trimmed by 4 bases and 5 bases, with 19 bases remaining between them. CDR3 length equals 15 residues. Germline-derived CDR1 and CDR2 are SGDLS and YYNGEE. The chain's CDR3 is CASSPRHTAGDEQYF. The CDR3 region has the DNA TGTGCCAGCAGCCCCCGACACACCGCTGGGGACGAGCAGTACTTC.

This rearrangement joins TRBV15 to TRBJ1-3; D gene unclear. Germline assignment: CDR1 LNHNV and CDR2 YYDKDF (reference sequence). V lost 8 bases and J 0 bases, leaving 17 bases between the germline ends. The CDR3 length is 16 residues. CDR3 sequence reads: CATSQYDGYSGNTIYF. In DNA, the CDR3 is TGTGCCACCTCACAATACGACGGATACTCTGGAAACACCATATATTTT.

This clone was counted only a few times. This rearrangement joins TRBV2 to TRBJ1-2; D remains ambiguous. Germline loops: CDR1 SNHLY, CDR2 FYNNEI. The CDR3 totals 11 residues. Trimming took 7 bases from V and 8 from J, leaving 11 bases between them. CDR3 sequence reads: CASKLIYGYTF. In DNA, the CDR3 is TGTGCCAGCAAGCTCATCTACGGCTACACCTTC.

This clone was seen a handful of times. The CDR3, as DNA: TGTGCCAGCAGCTTAGCCGGAATGGGAGGGGAAGGTTCCTACGAGCAGTACTTC. Translating gives CASSLAGMGGEGSYEQYF. This chain links TRBV7-8 with TRBJ2-7; 7 bases fit TRBD2. From germline, CDR1 is SGHVS and CDR2 FQNEAQ. This CDR3 region has 18 residues. J lost 1 base, V lost 0 bases, and 12 bases had no gene match. The full variable domain, with the rest looked up from reference TRBV7-8 and TRBJ2-7, is GAGVSQSPRYKVAKRGQDVALRCDPISGHVSLFWYQQALGQGPEFLTYFQNEAQLDKSGLPSDRFFAERPEGSVSTLKIQRTQQEDSAVYLCASSLAGMGGEGSYEQYFGPGTRLTVT.

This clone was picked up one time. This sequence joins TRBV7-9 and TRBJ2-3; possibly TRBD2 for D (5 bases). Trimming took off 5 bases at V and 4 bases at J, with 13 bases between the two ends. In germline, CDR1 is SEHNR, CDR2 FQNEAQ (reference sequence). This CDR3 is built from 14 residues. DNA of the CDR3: TGTGCCAGCAGCCCCATCGGGGAGCCAGATACGCAGTATTTT. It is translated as CASSPIGEPDTQYF.

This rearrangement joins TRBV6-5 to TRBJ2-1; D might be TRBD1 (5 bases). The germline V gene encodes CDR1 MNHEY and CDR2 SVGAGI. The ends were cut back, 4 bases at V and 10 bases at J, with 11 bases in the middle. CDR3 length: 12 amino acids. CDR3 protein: CASSSLPGEQFF. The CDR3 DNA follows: TGTGCCAGCAGTTCCCTCCCAGGGGAGCAGTTCTTC.

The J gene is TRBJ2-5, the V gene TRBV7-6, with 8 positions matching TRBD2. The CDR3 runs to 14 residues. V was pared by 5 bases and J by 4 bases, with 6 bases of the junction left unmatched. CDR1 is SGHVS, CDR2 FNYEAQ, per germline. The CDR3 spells CASSRGGLGETQYF. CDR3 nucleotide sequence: TGTGCCAGCAGCCGAGGGGGACTAGGAGAGACCCAGTACTTC.

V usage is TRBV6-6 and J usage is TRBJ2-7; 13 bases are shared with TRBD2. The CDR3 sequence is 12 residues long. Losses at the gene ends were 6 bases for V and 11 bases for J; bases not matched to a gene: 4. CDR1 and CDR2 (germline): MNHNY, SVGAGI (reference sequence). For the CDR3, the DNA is TGTGCCAGCAGGGGGACTAGCGGGACGGAGTACTTC. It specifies CASRGTSGTEYF.

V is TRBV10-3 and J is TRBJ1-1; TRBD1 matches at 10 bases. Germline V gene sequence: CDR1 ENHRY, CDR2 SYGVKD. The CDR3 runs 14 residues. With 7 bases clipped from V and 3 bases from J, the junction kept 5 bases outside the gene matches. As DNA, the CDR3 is TGTGCCATCACTCGGACAGGGGGGGACACTGAAGCTTTCTTT. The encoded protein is CAITRTGGDTEAFF.

Written as DNA, the CDR3 is TGTGCCAGCAGTGATAATGGAGGGATTGGGAAGCCCCAGCATTTT. Protein product: CASSDNGGIGKPQHF. This chain links TRBV6-1 with TRBJ1-5; D uncertain. Trimming pared 3 bases from V and 8 bases from J, leaving 17 bases between. The CDR3 covers 15 residues. Per the germline V gene, CDR1 is MNHNS and CDR2 is SASEGT.

Here the CDR3 DNA reads TGCGCCAGCAGCTTCTTACTAGCGGGTACCTACAATGAGCAGTTCTTC. This codes for CASSFLLAGTYNEQFF. This chain joins TRBV5-1 and TRBJ2-1; TRBD2 matches at 9 bases. Germline trimming cut 2 bases from V and 2 bases from J; bases unmatched to any gene: 5. The germline V gene encodes CDR1 SGHRS and CDR2 YFSETQ. The CDR3 has 16 residues.

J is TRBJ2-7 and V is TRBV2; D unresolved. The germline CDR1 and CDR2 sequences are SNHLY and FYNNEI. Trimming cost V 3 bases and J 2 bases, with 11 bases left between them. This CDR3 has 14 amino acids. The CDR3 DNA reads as TGTGCCAGCAGTGATAACCTCCTCCCCTACGAGCAGTACTTC. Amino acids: CASSDNLLPYEQYF.

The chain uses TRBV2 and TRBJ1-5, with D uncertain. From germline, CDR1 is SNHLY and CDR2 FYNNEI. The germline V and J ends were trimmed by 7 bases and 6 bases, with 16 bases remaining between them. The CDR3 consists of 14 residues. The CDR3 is CASNGGLAAQPQHF. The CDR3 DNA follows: TGTGCCAGCAATGGAGGGTTAGCGGCTCAGCCCCAGCATTTT.

The DNA for the CDR3 is TGTGCCAGCAGCTTGGTGGATCAGCCCCAGCATTTT. Its translation is CASSLVDQPQHF. The chain has TRBV5-5 and TRBJ1-5; D gene ambiguous. Germline V gives CDR1 SGHKS, CDR2 YYEKEE (reference sequence). Trimming removed 0 bases from V and 5 bases from J, with 3 bases in between. The CDR3 covers 12 residues.

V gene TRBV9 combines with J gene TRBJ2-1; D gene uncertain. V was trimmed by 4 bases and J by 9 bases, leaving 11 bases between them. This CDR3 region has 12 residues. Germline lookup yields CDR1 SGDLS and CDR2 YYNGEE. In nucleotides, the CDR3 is TGTGCCAGCAGCACCGGACGAGGTGAGCAGTTCTTC. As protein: CASSTGRGEQFF.

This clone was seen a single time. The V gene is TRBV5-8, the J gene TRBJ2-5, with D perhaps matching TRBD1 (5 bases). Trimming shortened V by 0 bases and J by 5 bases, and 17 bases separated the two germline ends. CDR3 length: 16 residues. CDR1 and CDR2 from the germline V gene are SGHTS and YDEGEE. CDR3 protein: CASSLDAGMASETQYF. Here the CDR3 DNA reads TGTGCCAGCAGCTTGGACGCAGGGATGGCCTCGGAGACCCAGTACTTC. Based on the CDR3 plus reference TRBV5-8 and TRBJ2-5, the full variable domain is EAGVTQSPTHLIKTRGQQATLRCSPISGHTSVYWYQQALGLGLQFLLWYDEGEERNRGNFPPRFSGRQFPNYSSELNVNALELEDSALYLCASSLDAGMASETQYFGPGTRLLVL.

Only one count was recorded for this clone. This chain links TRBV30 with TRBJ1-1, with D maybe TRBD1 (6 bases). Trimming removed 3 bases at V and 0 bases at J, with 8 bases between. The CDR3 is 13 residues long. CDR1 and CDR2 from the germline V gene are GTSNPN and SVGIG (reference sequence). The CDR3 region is CAWRGTLNTEAFF. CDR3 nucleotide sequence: TGTGCCTGGAGAGGGACATTGAACACTGAAGCTTTCTTT. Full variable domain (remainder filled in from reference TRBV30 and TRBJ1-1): SQTIHQWPATLVQPVGSPLSLECTVEGTSNPNLYWYRQAAGRGLQLLFYSVGIGQISSEVPQNLSASRPQDRQFILSSKKLLLSDSGFYLCAWRGTLNTEAFFGQGTRLTVV.

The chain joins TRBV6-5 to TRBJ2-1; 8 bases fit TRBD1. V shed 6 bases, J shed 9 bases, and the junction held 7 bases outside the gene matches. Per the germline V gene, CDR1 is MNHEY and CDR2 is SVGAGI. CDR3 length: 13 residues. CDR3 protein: CASSYKTGGEQFF. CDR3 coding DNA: TGTGCCAGCAGCTACAAAACAGGGGGTGAGCAGTTCTTC.

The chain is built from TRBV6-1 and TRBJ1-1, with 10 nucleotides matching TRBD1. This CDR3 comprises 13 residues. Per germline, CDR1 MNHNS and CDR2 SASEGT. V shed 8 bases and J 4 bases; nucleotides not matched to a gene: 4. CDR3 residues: CASHWTGGTEAFF. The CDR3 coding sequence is TGTGCCAGCCATTGGACAGGGGGCACTGAAGCTTTCTTT.

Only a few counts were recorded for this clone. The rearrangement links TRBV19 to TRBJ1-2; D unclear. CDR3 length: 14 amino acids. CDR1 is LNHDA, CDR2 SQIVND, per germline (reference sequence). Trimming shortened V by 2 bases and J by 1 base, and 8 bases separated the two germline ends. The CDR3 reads CASSINGDNYGYTF. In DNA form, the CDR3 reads TGTGCCAGTAGTATAAACGGAGATAACTATGGCTACACCTTC.

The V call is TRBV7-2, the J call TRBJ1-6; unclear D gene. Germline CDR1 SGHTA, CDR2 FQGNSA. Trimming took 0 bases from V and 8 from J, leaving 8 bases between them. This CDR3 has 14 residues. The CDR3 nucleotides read TGTGCCAGCAGCTTAGCTCTTGGGGATTCACCCCTCCACTTT. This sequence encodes CASSLALGDSPLHF.

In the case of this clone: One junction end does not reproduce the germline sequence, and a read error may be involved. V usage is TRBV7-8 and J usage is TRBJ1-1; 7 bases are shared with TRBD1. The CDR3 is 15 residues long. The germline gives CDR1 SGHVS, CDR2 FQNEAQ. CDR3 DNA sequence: TGTGCCAGCGGCTTGAACAGGGGTCGAGGCACTGAAGCTTTCTTT. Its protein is CASGLNRGRGTEAFF.